This TCR beta chain was sequenced in a study of control samples from healthy donors and cancer patients. The germline gives CDR1 MNHEY, CDR2 SVGEGT. CDR3 length: 18 amino acids. The junction had 12 bases not matched to a gene; V was cut back by 6 bases and J by 4 bases. The repertoire was sequenced with immunoSEQ multiplex PCR; TCRdb's copy has only in-frame clones and lacks some. The data contain about 190,000 clones, about nine tenths of them singletons. The source is a man younger than 45 in good health. The V and J genes are TRBV6-2 or TRBV6-3 and TRBJ2-3; 14 bases map to TRBD2. The sample comprised blood. Written as DNA, the CDR3 is TGTGCCAGCAGCTATACTGGACTAGCGGGGGGATTAGCAGATACGCAGTATTTT. Translating gives CASSYTGLAGGLADTQYF.